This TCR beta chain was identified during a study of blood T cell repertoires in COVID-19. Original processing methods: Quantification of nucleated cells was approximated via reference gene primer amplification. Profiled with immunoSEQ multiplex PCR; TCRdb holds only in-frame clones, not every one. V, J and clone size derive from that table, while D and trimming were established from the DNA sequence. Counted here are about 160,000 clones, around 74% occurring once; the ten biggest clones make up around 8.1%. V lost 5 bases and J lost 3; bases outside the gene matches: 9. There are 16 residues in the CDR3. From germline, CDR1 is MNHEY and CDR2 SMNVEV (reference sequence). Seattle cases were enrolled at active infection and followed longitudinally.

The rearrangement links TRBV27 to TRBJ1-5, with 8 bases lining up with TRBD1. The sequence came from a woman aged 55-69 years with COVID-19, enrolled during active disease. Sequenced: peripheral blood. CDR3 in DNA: TGTGCCAGCAGTACCTGCACGGACAGGGTCAATCAGCCCCAGCATTTT. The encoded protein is CASSTCTDRVNQPQHF.